The next 30 T cell receptor beta chains were all read from a single sample in a study of CD8+CD57+ T cells in acquired aplastic anemia. Investigators profiled TCR beta VDJ and CDR3 from genomic DNA template. MiXCR, applied by TCRdb to the reads, yields one record per CDR3 protein. The table lists some 150,000 distinct CDR3 sequences, roughly two thirds of them singletons. Patients selected for sequencing had displayed CD8+CD57+ cell expansion by flow cytometry. Sequencing was done on a sample of sorted CD4+, CD8+, or CD8+CD57+ T cells (not recorded which) from PBMCs. The origin of the receptors is a human donor with aplastic anemia.

This clonotype was observed a handful of times. The J gene is TRBJ1-4, the V gene TRBV29-1, with 8 nucleotides matching TRBD1. CDR3 length: 12 amino acids. The ends lost 5 bases at V and 6 bases at J; junction bases unmatched: 2. Germline CDR1 and CDR2: SQVTM and ANQGSEA. The CDR3 bases are TGCAGCGTTACGACAGGGGATGAAAAACTGTTTTTT. It specifies CSVTTGDEKLFF.

The rearrangement links TRBV5-1 to TRBJ1-1, with 8 bases aligning to TRBD1. This CDR3 has 13 amino acids. V trimming: 6 bases; J trimming: 5 bases; junction bases outside the gene matches: 6. Germline CDR1 SGHRS, CDR2 YFSETQ. The DNA of the CDR3 is TGCGCCAGCACACTACAGGGGGGGACTGAAGCTTTCTTT. The encoded protein is CASTLQGGTEAFF.

The V gene is TRBV3-1, the J gene TRBJ2-3; 15 bases align to TRBD2. The CDR3 is 18 residues long. Germline V gives CDR1 LGHDT, CDR2 YNNKEL (reference sequence). V trimming: 6 bases; J trimming: 1 base; junction bases outside the gene matches: 8. The CDR3 sequence: CASSPGTSGGPGTDTQYF. The CDR3 bases are TGTGCCAGCAGTCCCGGGACTAGCGGGGGGCCGGGCACAGATACGCAGTATTTT.

The V and J genes are TRBV2 and TRBJ1-2, with no clear D. The V gene lost 3 bases and the J gene lost 5 bases, with 16 bases spanning the gap. Per the germline V gene, CDR1 is SNHLY and CDR2 is FYNNEI. The CDR3 is 15 residues long. The CDR3 coding sequence is TGTGCCAGCAGTGAGCAACTCATGGGCCTTTATGGCTACACCTTC. It is translated as CASSEQLMGLYGYTF.

This clonotype was observed a few times. The rearrangement joins TRBV6-4 to TRBJ2-1; no firm D call. CDR3 length equals 15 residues. Germline loops: CDR1 MRHNA, CDR2 SNTAGT. V was pared by 0 bases and J by 5 bases, with 11 bases between. Here the CDR3 reads CASSDSIVGHNEQFF. As DNA, the CDR3 is TGTGCCAGCAGTGACTCGATCGTCGGTCACAATGAGCAGTTCTTC.

As concerns this clonotype: This is likely a read error, given that the CDR3 carries no conserved phenylalanine or tryptophan at its end. J is TRBJ1-1 and V is TRBV9; 7 nucleotides agree with TRBD1. Germline V gene sequence: CDR1 SGDLS, CDR2 YYNGEE. The CDR3 covers 12 residues. V lost 6 bases to trimming and J lost 1 base; unmatched junction nucleotides: 0. The CDR3 region has the DNA TGTGCCAGCAAGGGGGCGAACACTGAAGCTTTCTTA. The encoded protein is CASKGANTEAFL.

The chain links TRBV2 to TRBJ2-1; TRBD1 aligns across 11 bases. The CDR3 extends over 13 amino acids. Germline CDR1 and CDR2: SNHLY and FYNNEI. The trim removed 10 bases at V and 6 bases at J, leaving 5 bases unmatched. As DNA, the CDR3 is TGTGCCACAGGGACAGGGGGTTCCAATGAGCAGTTCTTC. The encoded protein is CATGTGGSNEQFF.

A note on this clonotype: The junction departs from the called germline gene at one end, perhaps through a read error. The J gene is TRBJ1-3, the V gene TRBV7-3; the match to TRBD1 covers 9 bases. CDR1 and CDR2 (germline): SGHTA, FQGTGA. This CDR3 has 16 residues. The CDR3 DNA reads as TGTGCCAGCAGCCTAACGCCGGACAGGGGTGGAAACACCATATATTTT. Its protein is CASSLTPDRGGNTIYF.

The chain carries TRBV9 and TRBJ1-2, with D maybe TRBD1 (6 bases). CDR3 length: 16 residues. Germline V gives CDR1 SGDLS, CDR2 YYNGEE. The V and J ends lost 2 bases and 7 bases respectively, with 21 bases between them. The CDR3 protein is CASSVGAVQGGCGYTF. As DNA, the CDR3 is TGTGCCAGCAGCGTGGGGGCGGTACAGGGTGGCTGTGGCTACACCTTC.

In this sample, this clonotype turned up a few times. The chain employs TRBV6-1 and TRBJ2-3; a weak D match, TRBD2 (6 bases). Germline lookup yields CDR1 MNHNS and CDR2 SASEGT. This CDR3 spans 15 amino acids. V shed 2 bases and J shed 2 bases, with 11 bases lying between them. For the CDR3, the DNA is TGTGCCAGCAGTGAATTAATGCGGGACACAGATACGCAGTATTTT. This gives the protein CASSELMRDTDTQYF.

The CDR3: CASSLRTSGIGYEQYV. CDR3 bases: TGTGCCAGCAGCCTTAGGACTAGCGGGATTGGATACGAGCAGTACGTC. The chain links TRBV14 to TRBJ2-7; 12 bases are a match to TRBD2. This CDR3 has 16 amino acids. The J segment lost 4 bases and the V segment lost 4 bases, leaving 8 bases of the junction unmatched. The V gene's germline CDR1 is SGHDN and CDR2 FVKESK.

The chain is built from TRBV29-1 and TRBJ2-2; TRBD2 matches 10 bases. J was trimmed by 0 bases and V by 7 bases; bases with no gene match: 2. Germline V gene data show CDR1 as SQVTM and CDR2 as ANQGSEA. The CDR3 sequence is 14 residues long. DNA of the CDR3: TGCAGCGGAGGACTAGCGGCGAACACCGGGGAGCTGTTTTTT. Translation: CSGGLAANTGELFF.

This clonotype was seen a handful of times. The V call is TRBV9, the J call TRBJ1-5; perhaps TRBD1 as D (5 bases). The V gene lost 1 base and the J gene lost 7 bases, with 9 bases spanning the gap. Per the germline V gene, CDR1 is SGDLS and CDR2 is YYNGEE. CDR3 length: 13 amino acids. The CDR3 loop reads CASSVREGQPQHF. As DNA, the CDR3 is TGTGCCAGCAGCGTAAGGGAGGGGCAGCCCCAGCATTTT.

The chain couples TRBV7-9 to TRBJ1-6; D unresolved. This CDR3 spans 13 amino acids. The ends were cut back, 0 bases at V and 9 bases at J, with 6 bases in the middle. The V gene's germline CDR1 is SEHNR and CDR2 FQNEAQ (reference sequence). The CDR3, as DNA: TGTGCCAGCAGCTTAGCGCCCGGTTCACCCCTCCACTTT. Residues: CASSLAPGSPLHF.

The chain recombines TRBV12-3 or TRBV12-4 with TRBJ1-1, with no clear D. Trimming took off 5 bases at V and 5 bases at J, with 6 bases between the two ends. CDR3 length: 11 residues. The CDR3 is CASSIRTEAFF. In DNA form, the CDR3 reads TGTGCCAGCAGTATACGGACTGAAGCTTTCTTT.

The V and J genes are TRBV7-9 and TRBJ2-5, with a possible D match to TRBD1 (6 bases). This CDR3 has 14 residues. Germline CDR1 is SEHNR and CDR2 is FQNEAQ (reference sequence). Trimming stripped 6 bases from V and 5 bases from J, with 16 bases between. This chain's CDR3 is CASRDTGSGETQYF. The CDR3 region has the DNA TGTGCCAGCAGGGACACAGGGTCCGGGGAGACCCAGTACTTC.

Here the CDR3 reads CSYPSPTNTEAFF. The CDR3 DNA reads TGCAGCTACCCCTCCCCCACAAACACTGAAGCTTTCTTT. J is TRBJ1-1 and V is TRBV29-1; D unclear. The CDR3 sequence is 13 residues long. Germline values: CDR1 SQVTM, CDR2 ANQGSEA. Trimming removed 8 bases from V and 2 bases from J, with 15 bases in between.

As regards this clonotype: The missing conserved phenylalanine or tryptophan at the end of this CDR3 makes a read error likely. V gene TRBV15 combines with J gene TRBJ1-4; tentatively, D is TRBD1 (5 bases). The CDR3 extends over 15 amino acids. Germline CDR1 LNHNV, CDR2 YYDKDF (reference sequence). V dropped 4 bases and J dropped 3 bases, with 12 bases sitting between them. CDR3 sequence (DNA): TGTGCCACCAGCACAGCCGACAGAGCTAATGAAAAACTGTTTTCT. This codes for CATSTADRANEKLFS.

The rearrangement joins TRBV2 to TRBJ1-2; the D gene is possibly TRBD1 (5 bases). Germline V gene sequence: CDR1 SNHLY, CDR2 FYNNEI. CDR3 length: 13 amino acids. The V and J ends lost 7 bases and 7 bases respectively, with 16 bases between them. CDR3 in amino acids: CASTLTVWSGYTF. The CDR3 DNA reads as TGTGCCAGCACTCTGACAGTTTGGAGTGGCTACACCTTC.

This rearrangement joins TRBV5-1 to TRBJ2-7, with 8 bases identical to TRBD1. This CDR3 is 14 amino acids long. The V gene end was trimmed by 5 bases and the J gene end by 5 bases; junction bases not matched to a gene: 9. The germline gives CDR1 SGHRS, CDR2 YFSETQ. CDR3 loop: CASREPGGVNEQYF. The CDR3 bases are TGCGCCAGCAGGGAACCAGGGGGCGTGAACGAGCAGTACTTC.

There are a few counts of this clonotype. The chain joins TRBV7-2 to TRBJ2-5; 14 nucleotides line up with TRBD2. The J segment lost 4 bases and the V segment lost 3 bases, leaving 10 bases of the junction unmatched. The germline V gene encodes CDR1 SGHTA and CDR2 FQGNSA. The CDR3 runs 18 residues. CDR3 loop: CASSFRTSGGSRTETQYF. For the CDR3, the DNA is TGTGCCAGCAGCTTTCGGACTAGCGGGGGGTCTCGGACAGAGACCCAGTACTTC.

Of note for this clonotype: The junction departs from germline at one end; a sequencing error may be responsible. V usage is TRBV7-9 and J usage is TRBJ1-4; D unclear. Germline V gene lookup returns CDR1 SEHNR and CDR2 FQNEAQ (reference sequence). The CDR3 length is 15 residues. The chain's CDR3 is CASSLAERLPEKLFF. The CDR3, as DNA: TGCGCCAGCAGCTTGGCGGAGCGGCTTCCTGAAAAACTGTTTTTT.

The V gene is TRBV7-2, the J gene TRBJ2-5; weak D call: TRBD2 (5 bases). Germline assignment: CDR1 SGHTA and CDR2 FQGNSA. This CDR3 is 14 amino acids long. V shed 4 bases and J shed 5 bases, with 14 bases lying between them. The CDR3 reads CASSSSSLRETQYF. The CDR3 nucleotides are TGTGCCAGCAGCTCCTCTAGCTTACGGGAGACCCAGTACTTC. Full variable domain (remainder filled in from reference TRBV7-2 and TRBJ2-5): GAGVSQSPSNKVTEKGKDVELRCDPISGHTALYWYRQSLGQGLEFLIYFQGNSAPDKSGLPSDRFSAERTGGSVSTLTIQRTQQEDSAVYLCASSSSSLRETQYFGPGTRLLVL.

This clonotype was detected once. The chain couples TRBV20-1 to TRBJ2-7, with 8 positions matching TRBD2. Per the germline V gene, CDR1 is DFQATT and CDR2 is SNEGSKA (reference sequence). Trimming at V came to 6 bases and at J to 4 bases, leaving 11 bases not matched to a gene. The CDR3 sequence is 14 residues long. This CDR3 is CSALAGGEAYEQYF. DNA of the CDR3: TGCAGTGCCCTAGCCGGGGGGGAGGCTTACGAGCAGTACTTC.

The chain has TRBV19 and TRBJ2-2; D gene ambiguous. Germline CDR1 reads LNHDA; CDR2 reads SQIVND (reference sequence). CDR3 length: 13 residues. Trimming removed 4 bases from V and 5 bases from J, with 8 bases in between. The CDR3 DNA reads TGTGCCAGTAGTAGCGCAATTACCGGGGAGCTGTTTTTT. It specifies CASSSAITGELFF.

The chain combines TRBV7-2 with TRBJ2-7; weak D call: TRBD1 (5 bases). CDR1 and CDR2 (germline): SGHTA, FQGNSA. CDR3 size: 13 residues. V shed 5 bases and J shed 6 bases, with 14 bases lying between them. The CDR3 DNA is TGTGCCAGCAGCCCCGGGTTCAGGGCCGAGCAGTACTTC. Translated: CASSPGFRAEQYF.

Worth noting for this clonotype: No conserved phenylalanine or tryptophan is present at the end of the CDR3, so a read error is the likely explanation. This CDR3 is CSVAGLAGGPGADTQYS. The CDR3 DNA follows: TGCAGCGTTGCGGGACTAGCGGGAGGGCCGGGCGCAGATACGCAGTATTCT. The chain couples TRBV29-1 to TRBJ2-3; 16 bases are a match to TRBD2. Unmatched junction bases numbered 8, after V lost 4 bases and J lost 4 bases. Germline V CDR1 and CDR2: SQVTM, ANQGSEA. This CDR3 spans 17 amino acids.

The chain combines TRBV20-1 with TRBJ1-2; 7 nucleotides agree with TRBD1. V dropped 7 bases and J dropped 2; count of bases not matched to a gene: 10. This CDR3 spans 14 amino acids. The V gene's germline CDR1 is DFQATT and CDR2 SNEGSKA (reference sequence). The CDR3 coding sequence is TGCAGTGTGATAAGACAGGGTCGCAACTATGGCTACACCTTC. Its translation: CSVIRQGRNYGYTF.

This chain uses TRBV5-1 with TRBJ1-1; D is perhaps TRBD1 (5 bases). CDR1 is SGHRS, CDR2 YFSETQ, per germline. The CDR3 is made up of 14 amino acids. V lost 4 bases to trimming and J lost 0 bases, with 10 bases between them. DNA of the CDR3: TGCGCCAGCAGCCTCAGGGCCATGAACACTGAAGCTTTCTTT. Translation gives CASSLRAMNTEAFF.

The genes are TRBV15 and TRBJ1-1; D perhaps matches TRBD1 (5 bases). The V and J ends lost 1 base and 5 bases respectively, with 17 bases between them. This CDR3 is 16 amino acids long. CDR1 and CDR2 (germline): LNHNV, YYDKDF (reference sequence). The CDR3 spells CATSRVGGTGGTEAFF. The DNA for the CDR3 is TGTGCCACCAGCAGAGTCGGGGGAACAGGAGGTACTGAAGCTTTCTTT. The full variable domain, with the rest looked up from reference TRBV15 and TRBJ1-1, is DAMVIQNPRYQVTQFGKPVTLSCSQTLNHNVMYWYQQKSSQAPKLLFHYYDKDFNNEADTPDNFQSRRPNTSFCFLDIRSPGLGDTAMYLCATSRVGGTGGTEAFFGQGTRLTVV.